Included here is one T cell receptor beta chain sequence, with context. In the original analysis: Amplifying reference gene primers gave estimates of nucleated cell counts. Profiling relied on immunoSEQ multiplex PCR, and the TCRdb table lists in-frame clones only, not all of them. V and J calls and clone size are given by that table; D and trimming were obtained from the DNA. The sample comprises 20,000 or so clones, nearly 90% of which are singletons, and approximately 19% rests with the top ten. These data originate in a study of blood T cell repertoires in COVID-19. Study details: The origin of the acute and convalescent COVID-19 samples was the United States, Italy and Spain. Sample material is recorded as cDNA or gDNA derived from T cells, B-cell-depleted T cells, or PBMCs.

Trimming cost V 6 bases and J 7 bases; bases outside gene matches: 9. The germline gives CDR1 MNHEY, CDR2 SVGAGI. The CDR3 runs to 14 residues. J is TRBJ2-7 and V is TRBV6-5, with 10 nucleotides matching TRBD1. The receptor's source is a human donor in a cohort sampled during active COVID-19. The sequenced sample was peripheral blood. The chain's CDR3 is CASRRTGGAWEQYF. For the CDR3, the DNA is TGTGCCAGCAGAAGGACAGGGGGTGCGTGGGAGCAGTACTTC.